The T cell receptor (beta chain) under discussion was sequenced for a study of blood T cell repertoires in COVID-19. On the study more broadly: Nucleic acid was either cDNA or gDNA, and it came from T cells, B-cell-depleted T cells, or PBMCs.

TCRdb keeps only in-frame clones here, not all; method: immunoSEQ multiplex PCR. The sample holds 100,000 or so clones, about three quarters seen once. CDR3 length: 14 amino acids. Germline assignment: CDR1 SGHDT and CDR2 YYEEEE. Trimming removed 2 bases from V and 2 bases from J, with 8 bases in between. The sample consisted of peripheral blood. This receptor was obtained from an older woman with acute or convalescent COVID-19. V gene TRBV5-6 combines with J gene TRBJ1-5; D is perhaps TRBD1 (5 bases). The CDR3 here is CASSFGAGNQPQHF. CDR3 bases: TGTGCCAGCAGCTTTGGGGCAGGCAATCAGCCCCAGCATTTT.